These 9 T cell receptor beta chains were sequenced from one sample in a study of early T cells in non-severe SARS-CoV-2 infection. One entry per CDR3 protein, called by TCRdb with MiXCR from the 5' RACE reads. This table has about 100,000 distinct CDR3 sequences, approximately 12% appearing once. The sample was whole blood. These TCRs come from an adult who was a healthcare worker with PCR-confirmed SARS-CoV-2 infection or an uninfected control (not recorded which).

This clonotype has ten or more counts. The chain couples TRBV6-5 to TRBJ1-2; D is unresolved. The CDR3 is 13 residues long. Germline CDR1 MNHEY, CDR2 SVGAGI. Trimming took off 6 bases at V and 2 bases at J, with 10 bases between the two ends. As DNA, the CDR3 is TGTGCCAGCAGCCCCGGTTTGAACTATGGCTACACCTTC. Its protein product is CASSPGLNYGYTF.

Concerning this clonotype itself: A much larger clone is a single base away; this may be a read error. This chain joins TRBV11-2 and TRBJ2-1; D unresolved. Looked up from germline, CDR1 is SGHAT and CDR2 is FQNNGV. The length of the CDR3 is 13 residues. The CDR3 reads CAISPGAYNEQFF. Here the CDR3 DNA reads TGTGCCATCAGCCCGGGCGCCTACAATGAGCAGTTCTTC.

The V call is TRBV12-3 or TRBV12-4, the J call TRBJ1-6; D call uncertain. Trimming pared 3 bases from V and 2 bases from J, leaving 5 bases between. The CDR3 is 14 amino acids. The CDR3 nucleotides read TGTGCCAGCAGTTTCGGACCCTATAATTCACCCCTCCACTTT. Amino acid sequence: CASSFGPYNSPLHF.

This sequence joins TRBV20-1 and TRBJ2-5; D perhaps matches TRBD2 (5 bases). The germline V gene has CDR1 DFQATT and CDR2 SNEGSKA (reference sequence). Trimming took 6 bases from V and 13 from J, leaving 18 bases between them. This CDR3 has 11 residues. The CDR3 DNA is TGCAGTGCCGGAGGATACCAAGTTCCGTACTTC. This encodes CSAGGYQVPYF.

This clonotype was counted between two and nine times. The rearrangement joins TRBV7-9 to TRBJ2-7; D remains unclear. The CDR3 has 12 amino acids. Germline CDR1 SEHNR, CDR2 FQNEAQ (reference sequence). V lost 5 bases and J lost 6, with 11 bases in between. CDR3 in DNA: TGTGCCAGCAGCACCACGCTTACCGAGCAGTACTTC. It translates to CASSTTLTEQYF.

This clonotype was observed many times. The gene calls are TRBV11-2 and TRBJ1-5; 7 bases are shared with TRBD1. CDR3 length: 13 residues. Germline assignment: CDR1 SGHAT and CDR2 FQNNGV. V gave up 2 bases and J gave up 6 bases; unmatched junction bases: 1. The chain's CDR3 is CASSLNRGQPQHF. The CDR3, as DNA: TGTGCCAGCAGCTTAAACAGGGGTCAGCCCCAGCATTTT. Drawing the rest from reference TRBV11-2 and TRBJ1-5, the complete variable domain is EAGVAQSPRYKIIEKRQSVAFWCNPISGHATLYWYQQILGQGPKLLIQFQNNGVVDDSQLPKDRFSAERLKGVDSTLKIQPAKLEDSAVYLCASSLNRGQPQHFGDGTRLSIL.

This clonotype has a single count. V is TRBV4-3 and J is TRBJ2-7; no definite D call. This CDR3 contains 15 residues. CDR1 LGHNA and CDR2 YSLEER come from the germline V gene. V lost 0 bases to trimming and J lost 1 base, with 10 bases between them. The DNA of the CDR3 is TGCGCCAGCAGCCAAGACGAGACCTCGTCCTACGAGCAGTACTTC. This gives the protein CASSQDETSSYEQYF.

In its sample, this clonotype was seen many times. This CDR3 is CAISVTSGRAAQYF. The CDR3 nucleotides are TGTGCCATCAGTGTAACTAGCGGGAGGGCCGCGCAGTACTTC. The chain uses TRBV10-3 and TRBJ2-7; 13 bases agree with TRBD2. The junction had 6 bases not matched to a gene; V was cut back by 4 bases and J by 9 bases. Germline V lookup: CDR1 ENHRY, CDR2 SYGVKD. This CDR3 has 14 residues.

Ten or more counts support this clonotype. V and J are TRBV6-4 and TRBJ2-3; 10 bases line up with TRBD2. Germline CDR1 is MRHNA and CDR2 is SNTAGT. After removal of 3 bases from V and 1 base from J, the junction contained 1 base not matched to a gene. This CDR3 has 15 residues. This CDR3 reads CASSEGTSGTDTQYF. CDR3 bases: TGTGCCAGCAGTGAAGGGACTAGCGGCACAGATACGCAGTATTTT.